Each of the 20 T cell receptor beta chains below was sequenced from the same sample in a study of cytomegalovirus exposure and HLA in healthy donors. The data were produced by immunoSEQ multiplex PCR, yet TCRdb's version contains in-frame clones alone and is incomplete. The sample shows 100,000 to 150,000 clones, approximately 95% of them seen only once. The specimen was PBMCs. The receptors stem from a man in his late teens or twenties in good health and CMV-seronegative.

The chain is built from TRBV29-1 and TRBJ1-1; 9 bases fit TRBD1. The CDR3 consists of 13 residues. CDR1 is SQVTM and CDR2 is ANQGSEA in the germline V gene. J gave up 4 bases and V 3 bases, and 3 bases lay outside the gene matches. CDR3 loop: CSVDTTGGTEAFF. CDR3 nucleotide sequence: TGCAGCGTTGATACGACAGGGGGCACTGAAGCTTTCTTT.

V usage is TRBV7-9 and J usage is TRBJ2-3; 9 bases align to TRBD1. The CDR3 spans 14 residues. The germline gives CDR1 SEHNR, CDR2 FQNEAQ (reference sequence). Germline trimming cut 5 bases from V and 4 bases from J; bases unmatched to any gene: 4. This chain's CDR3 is CASSARDRADTQYF. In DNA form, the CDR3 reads TGTGCCAGCAGCGCCCGGGACAGGGCAGATACGCAGTATTTT.

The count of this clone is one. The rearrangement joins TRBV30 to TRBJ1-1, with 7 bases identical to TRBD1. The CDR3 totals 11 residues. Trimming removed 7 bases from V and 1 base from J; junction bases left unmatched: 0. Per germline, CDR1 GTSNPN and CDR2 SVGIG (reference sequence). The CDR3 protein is CASGGNTEAFF. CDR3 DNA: TGTGCCTCAGGGGGGAACACTGAAGCTTTCTTT.

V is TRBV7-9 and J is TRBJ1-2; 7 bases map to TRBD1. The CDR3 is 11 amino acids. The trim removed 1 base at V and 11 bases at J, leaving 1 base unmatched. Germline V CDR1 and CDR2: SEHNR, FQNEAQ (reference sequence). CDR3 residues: CASSLGDRYTF. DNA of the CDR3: TGTGCCAGCAGCTTAGGGGACAGATACACCTTC.

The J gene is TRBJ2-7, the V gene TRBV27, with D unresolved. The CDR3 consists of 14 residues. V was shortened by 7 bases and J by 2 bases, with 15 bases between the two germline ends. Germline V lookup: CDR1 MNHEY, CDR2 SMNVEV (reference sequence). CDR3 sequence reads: CASNGADSPYEQYF. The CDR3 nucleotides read TGTGCCAGCAATGGTGCAGACTCTCCCTACGAGCAGTACTTC.

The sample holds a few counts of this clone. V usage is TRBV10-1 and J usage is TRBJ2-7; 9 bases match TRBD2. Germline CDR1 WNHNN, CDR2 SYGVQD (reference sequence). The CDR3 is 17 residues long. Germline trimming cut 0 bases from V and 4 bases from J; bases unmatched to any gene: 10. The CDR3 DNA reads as TGCGCCAGCAGTGAGTCGAGCTGGGCTAGCGGGAAGTACGAGCAGTACTTC. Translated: CASSESSWASGKYEQYF.

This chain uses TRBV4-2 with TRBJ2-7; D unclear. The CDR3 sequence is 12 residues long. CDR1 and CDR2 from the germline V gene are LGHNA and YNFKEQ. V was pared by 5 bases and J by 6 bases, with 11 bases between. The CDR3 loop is CASSSSPSEQYF. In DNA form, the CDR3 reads TGTGCCAGCAGCTCCTCCCCCTCCGAGCAGTACTTC.

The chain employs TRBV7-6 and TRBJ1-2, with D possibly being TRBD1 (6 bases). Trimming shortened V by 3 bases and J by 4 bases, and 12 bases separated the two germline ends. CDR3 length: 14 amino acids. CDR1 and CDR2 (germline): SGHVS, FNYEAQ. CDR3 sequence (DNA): TGTGCCAGCAGCTTGCTAGGGGGAAGCTATGGCTACACCTTC. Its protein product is CASSLLGGSYGYTF.

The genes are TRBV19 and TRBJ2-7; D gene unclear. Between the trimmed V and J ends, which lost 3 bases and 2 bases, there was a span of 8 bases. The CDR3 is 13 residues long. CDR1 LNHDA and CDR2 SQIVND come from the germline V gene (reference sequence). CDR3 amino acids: CASSIRVTYEQYF. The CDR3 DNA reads TGTGCCAGTAGTATCCGCGTCACCTACGAGCAGTACTTC.

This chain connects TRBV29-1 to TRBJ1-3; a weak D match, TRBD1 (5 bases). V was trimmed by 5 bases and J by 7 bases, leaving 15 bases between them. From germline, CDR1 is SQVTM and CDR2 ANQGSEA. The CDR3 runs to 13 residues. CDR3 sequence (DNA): TGCAGCGTTACCGGGGGTTCGGTTAACACCATATATTTT. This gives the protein CSVTGGSVNTIYF. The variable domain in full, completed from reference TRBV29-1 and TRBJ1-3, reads SAVISQKPSRDICQRGTSLTIQCQVDSQVTMMFWYRQQPGQSLTLIATANQGSEATYESGFVIDKFPISRPNLTFSTLTVSNMSPEDSSIYLCSVTGGSVNTIYFGEGSWLTVV.

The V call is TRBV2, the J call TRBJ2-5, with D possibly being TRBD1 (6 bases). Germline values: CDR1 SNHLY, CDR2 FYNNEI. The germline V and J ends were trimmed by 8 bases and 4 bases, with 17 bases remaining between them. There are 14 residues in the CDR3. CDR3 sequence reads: CASRKNLQGETQYF. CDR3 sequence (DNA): TGTGCCAGCCGTAAGAACCTACAGGGAGAGACCCAGTACTTC.

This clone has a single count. The CDR3 region is CASSRQNTEAFF. CDR3 nucleotide sequence: TGTGCCAGCAGCCGACAGAACACTGAAGCTTTCTTT. The rearrangement uses TRBV7-9 and TRBJ1-1; D is undetermined. The CDR3 contains 12 residues. Trimming stripped 5 bases from V and 1 base from J, with 5 bases between. The germline gives CDR1 SEHNR, CDR2 FQNEAQ (reference sequence).

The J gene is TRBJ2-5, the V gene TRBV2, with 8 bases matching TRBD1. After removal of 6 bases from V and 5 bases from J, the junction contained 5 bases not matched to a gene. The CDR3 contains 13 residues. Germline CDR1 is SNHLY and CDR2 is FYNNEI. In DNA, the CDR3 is TGTGCCAGCAGCGATGACAGGGGTGAGACCCAGTACTTC. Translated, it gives CASSDDRGETQYF.

The CDR3 spells CASSVGAGQSFTEAFF. Written as DNA, the CDR3 is TGTGCCAGCAGCGTAGGGGCGGGCCAGAGCTTCACTGAAGCTTTCTTT. The rearrangement uses TRBV9 and TRBJ1-1; no clear D gene. The CDR3 is 16 residues long. Germline values: CDR1 SGDLS, CDR2 YYNGEE. Trimming removed 0 bases from V and 4 bases from J, with 16 bases in between.

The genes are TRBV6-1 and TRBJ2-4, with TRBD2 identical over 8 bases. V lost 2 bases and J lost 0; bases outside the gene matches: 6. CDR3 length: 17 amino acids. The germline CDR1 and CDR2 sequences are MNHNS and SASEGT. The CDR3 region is CASSELGLAGAKNIQYF. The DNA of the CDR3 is TGTGCCAGCAGTGAACTCGGCCTAGCGGGAGCCAAAAACATTCAGTACTTC.

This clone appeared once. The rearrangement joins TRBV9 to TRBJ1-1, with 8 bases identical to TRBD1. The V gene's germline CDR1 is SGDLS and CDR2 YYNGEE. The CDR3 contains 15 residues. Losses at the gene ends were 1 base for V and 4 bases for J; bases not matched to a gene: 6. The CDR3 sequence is CASSVNTGGSTEAFF. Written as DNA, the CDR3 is TGTGCCAGCAGCGTAAATACAGGGGGAAGCACTGAAGCTTTCTTT.

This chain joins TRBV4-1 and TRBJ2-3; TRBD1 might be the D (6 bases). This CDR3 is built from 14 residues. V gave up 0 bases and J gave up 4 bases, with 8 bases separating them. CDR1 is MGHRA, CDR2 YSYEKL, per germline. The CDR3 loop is CASSQDPGADTQYF. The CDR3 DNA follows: TGCGCCAGCAGCCAAGATCCAGGGGCAGATACGCAGTATTTT.

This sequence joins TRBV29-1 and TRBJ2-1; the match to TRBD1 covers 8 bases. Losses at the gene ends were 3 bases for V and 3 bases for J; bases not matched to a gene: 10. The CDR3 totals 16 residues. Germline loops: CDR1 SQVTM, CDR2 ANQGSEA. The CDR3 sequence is CSVESRGLRDYNEQFF. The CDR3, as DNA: TGCAGCGTTGAGAGCAGGGGGCTTAGAGACTACAATGAGCAGTTCTTC.

CDR3 region: CASSLGAVAMNTEAFF. The CDR3, as DNA: TGTGCCAGCAGCTTAGGGGCAGTAGCCATGAACACTGAAGCTTTCTTT. This sequence joins TRBV13 and TRBJ1-1; D remains ambiguous. The germline gives CDR1 PRHDT, CDR2 FYEKMQ (reference sequence). The CDR3 totals 16 residues. Trimming shortened V by 0 bases and J by 0 bases, and 11 bases separated the two germline ends.

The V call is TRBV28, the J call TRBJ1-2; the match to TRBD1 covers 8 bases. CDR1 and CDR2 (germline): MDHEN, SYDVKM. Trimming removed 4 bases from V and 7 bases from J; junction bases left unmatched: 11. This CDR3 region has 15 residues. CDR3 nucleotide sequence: TGTGCCAGCAGTTCACTTAAGGACAGGGACGGTGGCTACACCTTC. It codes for CASSSLKDRDGGYTF.